Listed here is a single TCR beta chain. This specimen belongs to a study of blood T cell repertoires in COVID-19. In the study overall: The United States, Italy and Spain supplied acute and convalescent COVID-19 samples.

Study processing details: Reference gene primer amplification gave nucleated cell count estimates. Assay: immunoSEQ multiplex PCR; the TCRdb copy retains only in-frame clones and omits some. V and J calls plus clone size are reproduced from that table; the DNA served to infer D and trimming. This sample carries approximately 190,000 clones, around 83% of them seen once, and the ten largest clones take under 7.5%. This receptor was taken from a woman in her thirties or forties with acute or convalescent COVID-19. Sequenced sample: peripheral blood.

The CDR3 sequence: CASSFGQGIIYEQYF. The CDR3 coding sequence is TGTGCCAGCAGCTTCGGACAGGGGATTATCTACGAGCAGTACTTC. The chain employs TRBV7-9 and TRBJ2-7; 9 bases line up with TRBD1. Unmatched junction bases numbered 6, after V lost 3 bases and J lost 3 bases. The germline V gene encodes CDR1 SEHNR and CDR2 FQNEAQ (reference sequence). The CDR3 loop spans 15 amino acids.